This TCR beta chain was captured by sequencing in a study of blood T cell repertoires in COVID-19. Study summary: Samples representing acute and convalescent COVID-19 were sourced from the United States, Italy and Spain. Nucleic acid was either cDNA or gDNA, and it came from T cells, B-cell-depleted T cells, or PBMCs.

The CDR3 is 15 residues long. V was pared by 4 bases and J by 0 bases, with 12 bases between. Germline values: CDR1 ENHRY, CDR2 SYGVKD. As handled by the study authors: Estimated nucleated cell counts came from reference gene primer amplification. Repertoires were generated with immunoSEQ multiplex PCR, while TCRdb's copy carries only in-frame clones and drops some. Clone size and V and J calls were adopted from that table, with D and trimming inferred from the DNA. The sample has 55,000 to 65,000 clones, 75% to 90% seen once. Seattle's enrolled individuals joined amid active infection and were then monitored longitudinally.

The sequencing input was peripheral blood. The chain is built from TRBV10-3 and TRBJ1-1, with TRBD1 as a possible D gene (6 bases). The receptor comes from a woman aged 60-70 years with COVID-19, enrolled during active disease. CDR3: CAISAATGLNTEAFF. The CDR3 region has the DNA TGTGCCATCAGTGCGGCGACAGGCCTGAACACTGAAGCTTTCTTT.